The rows below give T cell receptor beta chains drawn from one sample of a study of blood T cell repertoires in COVID-19. Using immunoSEQ multiplex PCR, the repertoire was profiled, and TCRdb retains in-frame clones only, with some absent. The repertoire consists of 80,000 to 85,000 clones, with almost 90% occurring once and the leading ten covering approximately 4.4%. The sequencing sample was made of peripheral blood. The receptor source for this set is a woman aged 80 or older with acute or convalescent COVID-19. CDR3s include the opening cysteine and the closing phenylalanine or tryptophan. D genes are given only for firm matches. Size is omitted from some rows. Given values are once, few, many or a class for expanded clones.

V,size,D,J,length,DNA,CDR3
TRBV5-8,-,-,TRBJ1-1,13,TGTGCCAGCAGGTGGACAATGAACACTGAAGCTTTCTTT,CASRWTMNTEAFF
TRBV19,once,-,TRBJ1-1,13,TGTGCCAGTAGCACTACCTGGAACACTGAAGCTTTCTTT,CASSTTWNTEAFF
TRBV7-2,-,-,TRBJ2-7,13,TGTGCCAGCAGCCTTAGAGCAGGGGTCGAGCAGTACTTC,CASSLRAGVEQYF
TRBV7-2,-,TRBD2,TRBJ2-7,13,TGTGCCAGCAGTCGGACTAGCTTAGCAGAGCAGTACTTC,CASSRTSLAEQYF
TRBV7-3,-,-,TRBJ2-1,16,TGTGCCAGCAGCTTACAGCCCAGCGGAATCTACAATGAGCAGTTCTTC,CASSLQPSGIYNEQFF
TRBV15,-,-,TRBJ1-6,15,TGTGCCACCAGCAGACAGGGTTCCCATAATTCACCCCTCCACTTT,CATSRQGSHNSPLHF
TRBV3-1/TRBV3-2,-,-,TRBJ1-3,14,TGTGCCAGCTCCTCAGGGGCGAGGGGAAACACCATATATTTT,CASSSGARGNTIYF
TRBV6-6,-,TRBD1,TRBJ2-1,13,TGTGCCAGCACCCTGGGACAGGGCAATGAGCAGTTCTTC,CASTLGQGNEQFF
TRBV30,-,-,TRBJ1-1,14,TGTGCCTGGACCATTGGACACCTGAACACTGAAGCTTTCTTT,CAWTIGHLNTEAFF
TRBV30,-,TRBD2,TRBJ2-1,20,TGTGCCTGGAGTGTCAGAACCGGGACTAGCGGGAGGGCCTCCTACAATGAGCAGTTCTTC,CAWSVRTGTSGRASYNEQFF
TRBV12-5,-,TRBD1,TRBJ2-3,15,TGTGCTAGTGGTCCGGGACAGGGTTCCACAGATACGCAGTATTTT,CASGPGQGSTDTQYF
TRBV23-1,-,-,TRBJ1-6,15,TGCGCCAGCAGCGCAGGGCCCTTTGGAAATTCACCCCTCCACTTT,CASSAGPFGNSPLHF
TRBV29-1,-,TRBD1,TRBJ2-7,13,TGCAGCGTTGGGACAGGGGTGACCTACGAGCAGTACTTC,CSVGTGVTYEQYF
TRBV6-5,-,-,TRBJ1-6,14,TGTGCCAGCAGCGTGACAGAGGCCGGCTCACCCCTCCACTTT,CASSVTEAGSPLHF
TRBV5-8,once,TRBD1,TRBJ2-6,15,TGTGCCAGTCGGGACAGAGACTCTGGGGCCAACGTCCTGACTTTC,CASRDRDSGANVLTF
TRBV7-2,-,TRBD2,TRBJ2-5,13,TGTGCCAGCAGCCTCTCGGGGGGGCCGGCCCAGTACTTC,CASSLSGGPAQYF
TRBV3-1/TRBV3-2,-,-,TRBJ1-1,13,TGTGCCAGCACAAGACAGCTGAACACTGAAGCTTTCTTT,CASTRQLNTEAFF
TRBV2,-,TRBD2,TRBJ2-7,14,TGTGCCAGCAGTGAGGATAGCGGGAGTTACGAGCAGTACTTC,CASSEDSGSYEQYF
TRBV11-2,-,-,TRBJ2-7,15,TGTGCCAGCAGCTTAAATACAGGATATACCTACGAGCAGTACTTC,CASSLNTGYTYEQYF
TRBV7-8,-,-,TRBJ2-1,11,TGTGCCAGCAGCTTATTAAATGAGCAGTTCTTC,CASSLLNEQFF
TRBV7-6,-,TRBD2,TRBJ2-1,16,TGTGCCAGCAGCTCTTCGACTAGCGGGGGGAACGGTGAGCAGTTCTTC,CASSSSTSGGNGEQFF
TRBV11-3,-,-,TRBJ2-2,15,TGTGCCAGCAGCTTAGTTAGGGGTGGCACCGGGGAGCTGTTTTTT,CASSLVRGGTGELFF
TRBV23-1,-,TRBD1,TRBJ2-4,21,TGCGCCAGCAGTCAATCACGGCTAATCTGGGACAGCGATTTAGCCAAAAACATTCAGTACTTC,CASSQSRLIWDSDLAKNIQYF
TRBV2,-,-,TRBJ2-5,12,TGTGCCAGCCGGGACACCGGACGGACCCAGTACTTC,CASRDTGRTQYF
TRBV19,-,TRBD1,TRBJ2-3,16,TGTGCCAGTAGTCCCGGACAGGCTATTCTCACAGATACGCAGTATTTT,CASSPGQAILTDTQYF
TRBV7-6,-,TRBD2,TRBJ2-2,17,TGTGCCAGCAGCAGGGGACTAGCGGGAGTTAGTACCGGGGAGCTGTTTTTT,CASSRGLAGVSTGELFF
TRBV5-6,-,-,TRBJ1-1,15,TGTGCCAGCAGCTTGGTCGGAGGGGCTAACACTGAAGCTTTCTTT,CASSLVGGANTEAFF
TRBV7-6,-,TRBD2,TRBJ2-1,17,TGTGCCAGCAGCCCCCCGGTTCTAGCGGCCTCCTACAATGAGCAGTTCTTC,CASSPPVLAASYNEQFF
TRBV10-3,-,-,TRBJ1-2,14,TGTGCCATCAGCCTCAAGCAGGGTAACTATGGCTACACCTTC,CAISLKQGNYGYTF
TRBV30,-,TRBD2,TRBJ2-5,17,TGTGCCTGGAGTCGCCCTAGCGGGGGGGCCAGCAGGGAGACCCAGTACTTC,CAWSRPSGGASRETQYF
TRBV2,once,TRBD1,TRBJ1-5,13,TGTGCCACGAACTACAGGGGACGGGGGCCCCAGCATTTT,CATNYRGRGPQHF
TRBV3-1/TRBV3-2,-,-,TRBJ2-7,14,TGTGCCAGCAGCCAAGACCACAGTTCCTACGAGCAGTACTTC,CASSQDHSSYEQYF
TRBV5-8,-,-,TRBJ2-3,16,TGTGCCAGCAGCCGCCGGGGGGCGAGCCGCACAGATACGCAGTATTTT,CASSRRGASRTDTQYF
TRBV30,-,TRBD2,TRBJ2-5,16,TGTGCCTGGAGTTTGTTGGGGACTAGCGGGCGGGAGACCCAGTACTTC,CAWSLLGTSGRETQYF
TRBV2,-,TRBD2,TRBJ2-2,15,TGTGCCAGCAGGGAAAGCGGGGGGAACACCGGGGAGCTGTTTTTT,CASRESGGNTGELFF
TRBV6-5,-,-,TRBJ2-3,13,TGTGCCAGCGGGACTCCCCCCACAGATACGCAGTATTTT,CASGTPPTDTQYF
TRBV15,-,TRBD2,TRBJ2-7,15,TGTGCCACCAGCAGAGAGGCGGCGGGGGGCTACGAGCAGTACTTC,CATSREAAGGYEQYF
TRBV13,once,-,TRBJ1-1,15,TGTGCCAGCAGCTTATTTGCAGGAGGCCTGCGGGAAGCTTTCTTT,CASSLFAGGLREAFF
TRBV2,-,-,TRBJ1-2,14,TGTGCCAGCAGTGTAAGGGAGGGCTACTATGGCTACACCTTC,CASSVREGYYGYTF
TRBV6-1,-,TRBD2,TRBJ2-5,18,TGTGCCAGCAGTGTCGCCGGGACTAGCGGGGGCTTCCAAGAGACCCAGTACTTC,CASSVAGTSGGFQETQYF
TRBV6-5,-,-,TRBJ1-1,14,TGTGCCAGCAGCTTAGAGGGGGGGGCTGCTGAAGCTTTCTTT,CASSLEGGAAEAFF
TRBV19,-,-,TRBJ1-2,12,TGTGCCAGTAGTACGCGACAAGTCGGCTACACCTTC,CASSTRQVGYTF
TRBV30,-,TRBD2,TRBJ2-5,14,TGTGCCTGGAGAGGGCTAGCGGGACCATTCAGGATGGACTTC,CAWRGLAGPFRMDF
TRBV5-6,-,TRBD2,TRBJ2-1,14,TGTGCCAGCGTACGACTAGCGGGGTACAATGAGCAGTTCTTC,CASVRLAGYNEQFF
TRBV7-9,-,-,TRBJ2-6,19,TGTGCCAGCAGCACTGAGGTGCCTCCTCCTAACTCTGGGGCCAACGTCCTGACTTTC,CASSTEVPPPNSGANVLTF
TRBV5-4,-,TRBD2,TRBJ2-1,15,TGTGCCAGCAGCTTTATTGCGGGAGCGTATAATGAGCAGTTCTTC,CASSFIAGAYNEQFF
TRBV30,-,TRBD2,TRBJ2-7,14,TGTGCCTGGAGTGGCACTAGCGGCTTGGGGCAGCAGTACTTC,CAWSGTSGLGQQYF
TRBV5-6,-,-,TRBJ2-1,16,TGTGCCAGCAGTATAATTACTGGAGGGGCTTACAATGAGCAGTTCTTC,CASSIITGGAYNEQFF
TRBV2,few,TRBD2,TRBJ2-5,16,TGTGCCAGCAGTGAAATTGCGGGACTAGCGGGAGAGACCCAGTACTTC,CASSEIAGLAGETQYF
TRBV19,once,-,TRBJ2-7,14,TGTGCCAGTAGTATAGATCTGAGCTCCTACGAGCAGTACTTC,CASSIDLSSYEQYF
TRBV2,-,-,TRBJ1-4,16,TGTGCCAGCAGTGAGGGACTCCGTAGAACTAATGAAAAACTGTTTTTT,CASSEGLRRTNEKLFF
TRBV19,-,-,TRBJ1-1,17,TGTGCCAGTAGTATAGCACAGCACCCGACCGTGAACACTGAAGCTTTCTTT,CASSIAQHPTVNTEAFF
TRBV7-7,-,-,TRBJ2-3,15,TGTGCTAGCTACTTCAATGGGCAGAGCACAGATACGCAGTATTTT,CASYFNGQSTDTQYF
TRBV6-5,-,TRBD1,TRBJ1-5,14,TGTGCCAGCTATGACAGGGGGGGCAATCAGCCCCAGCATTTT,CASYDRGGNQPQHF
TRBV30,-,-,TRBJ1-5,14,TGTGCCTGGAGTGTATTCGGGCAGGGGATGGCCCAGCATTTT,CAWSVFGQGMAQHF
TRBV6-6,-,-,TRBJ1-1,15,TGTGCCAGCAATTCCAATACTCGGGGGGAGACTGAAGCTTTCTTT,CASNSNTRGETEAFF